This T cell receptor (beta chain) came from a study of response to subunit inactivated influenza vaccine. TCRdb reanalysed the RT-PCR reads using MiXCR and keeps one entry per CDR3 protein. Found here are a few hundred thousand distinct CDR3 sequences, 13% to 15% of them singletons; the top ten hold around 10%. Between the trimmed V and J ends, which lost 4 bases and 3 bases, there was a span of 14 bases. The germline gives CDR1 SGHDT, CDR2 YYEEEE. There are 14 residues in the CDR3. This clonotype appeared a few times. This clonotype was obtained from a man aged 45-65 years who received an inactivated influenza vaccine. The chain recombines TRBV5-6 with TRBJ2-7; a possible D gene is TRBD1 (5 bases). Material: PBMCs from blood, obtained less than 13 days after vaccination. CDR3 nucleotides: TGTGCCAGCAGCATCCCGGGTAGGGGCTACGAGCAGTACTTC. Translating it yields CASSIPGRGYEQYF.